This is a list of T cell receptor beta chains from one sample in a study of glioma-infiltrating T cells. TCRdb re-derived calls from the multiplex PCR reads in MiXCR, one entry per CDR3 protein. Of about 5,800 distinct CDR3 sequences in the sample, under 30% are singletons; the top ten hold roughly an eighth. The sample taken for sequencing was glioma tissue, nonneoplastic brain tissue, or PBMCs (not recorded which). The source of these receptors is a human donor with low-grade glioma or glioblastoma, undergoing nonglioma brain surgery, or in good health (not recorded which). Each CDR3 is given without its conserved first and last residue. Some rows mark clone size as missing; the rest say once, few, many or name a class of expanded clone.

>many|TRBV29-1|TRBJ2-3
SVVSGTGRSDTQY
>.|TRBV5-1|TRBJ2-5
ASTPVARGQRTQY
>medium-sized|TRBV15|TRBJ1-6
ATSRDPPGQGRSPLH
>medium-sized|TRBV6-1|TRBJ2-1
ASSSGLAGGMNEQF
>many|TRBV5-1|TRBJ2-6
ASSLGMGANVLT
>few|TRBV7-2|TRBJ1-5
ASSAQGSNQPQH
>medium-sized|TRBV28|TRBJ2-7
ASSLLPGHPRGQY
>many|TRBV10-3|TRBJ2-5
AAGTVQETQY
>once|TRBV15|TRBJ2-3
ATSSGRRDTQY
>many|TRBV6-6|TRBJ2-7
ASSYKGLSYEQY
>medium-sized|TRBV20-1|TRBJ1-1
SARDPGGWTEAF
>.|TRBV15|TRBJ2-3
ATSIRKEPQY
>.|TRBV6-2/TRBV6-3|TRBJ1-1
ASSPPPRQYAF
>.|TRBV30|TRBJ2-3
AWSSPAEDTQY
>medium-sized|TRBV20-1|TRBJ2-1
SAPQTSSNEQF
>once|TRBV18|TRBJ1-1
ASSPTFRGAGTEAF
>medium-sized|TRBV6-1|TRBJ2-1
ASKDSESSYNEQF
>.|TRBV3-1|TRBJ2-1
ASSPPLGNFYNEQS
>.|TRBV20-1|TRBJ2-5
SASTGGETQY
>many|TRBV4-3|TRBJ2-1
ASSQESAGGFYEQF
>many|TRBV7-2|TRBJ2-3
ASSLQSGSATDTQY
>many|TRBV12-3/TRBV12-4|TRBJ1-2
ASSLGRTGNYGYT
>medium-sized|TRBV20-1|TRBJ2-7
SARDLSSPTYEQY
>.|TRBV20-1|TRBJ2-3
SARVEAGGGDTKN
>many|TRBV11-1|TRBJ2-3
ASSPGEGRPDTQY
>few|TRBV2|TRBJ2-1
ASSRDSYSSYNEQF
>.|TRBV7-2|TRBJ2-2
ASSTLPGELF
>medium-sized|TRBV24-1|TRBJ2-7
ATSLDGYEQY